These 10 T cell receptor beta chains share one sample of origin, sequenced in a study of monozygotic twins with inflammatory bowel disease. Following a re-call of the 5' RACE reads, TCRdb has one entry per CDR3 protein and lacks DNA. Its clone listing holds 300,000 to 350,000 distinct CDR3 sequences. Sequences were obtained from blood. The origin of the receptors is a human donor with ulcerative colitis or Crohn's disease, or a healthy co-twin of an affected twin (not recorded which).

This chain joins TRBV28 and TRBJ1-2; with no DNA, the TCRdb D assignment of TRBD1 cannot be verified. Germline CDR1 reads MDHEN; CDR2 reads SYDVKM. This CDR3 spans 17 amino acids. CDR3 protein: CASSGSDGRTGSYGYTF.

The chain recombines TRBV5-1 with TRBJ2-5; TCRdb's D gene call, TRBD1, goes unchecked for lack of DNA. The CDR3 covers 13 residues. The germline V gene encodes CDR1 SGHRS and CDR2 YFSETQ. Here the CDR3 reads CASSLPGMETQYF.

CDR3 region: CASSLRGRATGELFF. The rearrangement uses TRBV12-3 or TRBV12-4 and TRBJ2-2; TCRdb's D gene call, TRBD1, goes unchecked for lack of DNA. The length of the CDR3 is 15 residues.

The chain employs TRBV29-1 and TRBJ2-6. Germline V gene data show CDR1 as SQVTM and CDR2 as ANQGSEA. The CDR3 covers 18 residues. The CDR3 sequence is CSVEDRHQPFSGANVLTF.

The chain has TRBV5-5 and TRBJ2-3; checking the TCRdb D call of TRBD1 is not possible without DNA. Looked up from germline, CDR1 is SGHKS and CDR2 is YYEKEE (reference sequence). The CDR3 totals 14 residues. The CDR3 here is CASSLQGGTDTQYF.

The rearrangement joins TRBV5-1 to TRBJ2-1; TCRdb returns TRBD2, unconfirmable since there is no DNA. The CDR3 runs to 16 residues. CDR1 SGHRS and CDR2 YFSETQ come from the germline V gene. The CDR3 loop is CASSSGLAGTYNEQFF.

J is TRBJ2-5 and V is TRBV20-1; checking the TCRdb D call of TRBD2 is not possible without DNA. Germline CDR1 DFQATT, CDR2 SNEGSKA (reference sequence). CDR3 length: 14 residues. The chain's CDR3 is CSAKRGGFGETQYF.

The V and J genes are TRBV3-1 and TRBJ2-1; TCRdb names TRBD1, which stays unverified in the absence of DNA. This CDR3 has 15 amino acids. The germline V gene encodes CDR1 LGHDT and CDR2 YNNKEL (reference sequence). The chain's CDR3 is CASSLEGRGDNEQFF.

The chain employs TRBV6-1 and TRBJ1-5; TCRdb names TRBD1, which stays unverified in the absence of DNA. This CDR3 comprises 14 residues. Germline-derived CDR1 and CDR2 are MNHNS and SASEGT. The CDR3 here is CASRVTGGHQPQHF.

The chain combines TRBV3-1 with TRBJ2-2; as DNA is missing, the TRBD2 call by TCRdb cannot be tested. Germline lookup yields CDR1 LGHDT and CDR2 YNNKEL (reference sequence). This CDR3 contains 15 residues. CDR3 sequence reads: CASSQLAGATGELFF.